This paragraph reports one T cell receptor beta chain. The antigen is unknown. Trimming left V 0 bases short and J 0 bases short, with 14 bases between. Germline CDR1 is LGHNA and CDR2 is YSLEER. This CDR3 is built from 17 residues. This specimen comes from a study of graft-versus-host responses after intestinal transplantation. About the research overall: Recipients across the board were started on anti-thymocyte globulin induction, then kept on tacrolimus and steroids for around 3 years.

Produced via immunoSEQ multiplex PCR; TCRdb's table is partial and in-frame only. The repertoire holds more than 90,000 clones, with approximately 92% as singletons. The rearrangement joins TRBV4-3 to TRBJ1-1; the D gene is possibly TRBD1 (6 bases). The sequence derives from a human donor who received an intestinal transplant. The sample here was unstimulated CD8+ T cells sorted from spleen or lymph node cells, taken before intestinal transplant. The CDR3, as DNA: TGCGCCAGCAGCCAAGATTGGGGGGGCCCCATGAACACTGAAGCTTTCTTT. This gives the protein CASSQDWGGPMNTEAFF.